This TCR beta chain was retrieved from a study of cytomegalovirus exposure and HLA in healthy donors (TCRdb year 2017). About the investigation overall: In an earlier analysis of roughly 590 of the donors, 276 Gb of sequence data and 90 million to 120 million unique TCR beta sequences from approximately 180 million T cells were reported. Among over 350 genotyped donors of the cohort, an average of roughly 240,000 unique TCR beta nucleotide sequences were sequenced per donor, roughly 18% of them non-productive. Besides the first cohort of approximately 710 subjects, a separate validation cohort made up of around 120 different subjects was used. HLA typing included class I and class II loci at four-digit resolution. Every discovery cohort repertoire had been produced on one sequencing platform. The study used immunosequencing to profile the T cell repertoires of 666 subjects and linked those repertoires to cytomegalovirus serostatus. Genome-wide SNP genotypes for about 55% of the 666 donors were used in a later genetic analysis, which treated that subset as a discovery cohort. A later analysis re-analyzed previously published TCR beta repertoires from 600 to 850 donors and added high-resolution HLA genotyping to study TCR occurrence patterns. An early release that covered approximately 600 HLA-typed donors contained around 330 gigabases of sequencing data and 75 million to 100 million unique TCR sequences. Typing coverage varied by locus: roughly 629-630 donors for A, B, C, DRB1 and DQB1; some 520 for DQA1; about 600 for DPA1; fewer than 480 for DPB1. The study aimed to test whether signatures of past pathogen exposure could be identified by cataloging public T cell receptors. Rather than drawing on any new phenotypic data, the later analysis identified candidate immune exposures from TCR beta sequences and the way those sequences occurred across donors. Donor age, sex, ethnicity and CMV serostatus were collected together with the repertoire data. An earlier analysis of around 540 of the donors applied high-throughput TCR beta sequencing to assess whether each TCR beta V gene segment acted as functional or pseudogenic. High-throughput TCR immunosequencing, statistical association of individual TCRs with disease status, and machine learning were combined to predict cytomegalovirus infection status. Among the roughly 400 genotyped donors, 81% belonged to the genetic ancestry cluster associated with self-reported Caucasian donors. A few DR-DQ haplotypes were handled as single units for association and clustering because linkage in the cohort was strong.

Points on this clone: This clone's antigen is unknown. Base qualities are not provided; no much larger clone lies one nucleotide away.

The library was obtained by the immunoSEQ multiplex PCR assay. For the multiplex PCR, a mixture combining 60 forward primers for TCR Vbeta segments and 13 reverse primers for TCR Jbeta segments was used. Amplification of the CDR3 region of rearranged TCR beta genes was performed with a multiplex PCR assay on genomic DNA. On the Illumina HiSeq System, the amplified TCR beta libraries were sequenced as 87-base-pair reads. On the study's bioinformatics: A later analysis tallied tens of millions of unique TCR beta chains across the 666 repertoires, and approximately 12 million of those chains were shared by two or more donors. To remove PCR and sequencing errors, raw reads were error-corrected and collapsed into unique sequences using a nearest-neighbor algorithm that merged closely related sequences. Alignment of CDR3 sequences to IMGT reference sequences was used to assign V, D and J gene segments. For a sequence to be retained, at least a six-nucleotide match to both a V gene segment and a J gene segment was required. Rearrangements were called productive when the CDR3 lacked stop codons and stayed in frame with V and J; all others were non-productive. CDR3 was defined by IMGT convention, running from the second conserved V-encoded cysteine to the conserved J-encoded phenylalanine. In an earlier analysis of more than 550 of the donors, sequences lacking an unambiguous match to a single V gene segment were excluded. An earlier analysis of fewer than 650 of the donors classified V segments as functional when productive rearrangements were above 56.7% and as segregating when the standard deviation between donors was above 5%. A statistical classification framework was built for diagnosing cytomegalovirus status from the catalog of TCR beta chain sequences. A later analysis assigned V and J genes by comparing TCR nucleotide sequences with IMGT/GENE-DB human TR gene sequences. A later analysis assigned CDR3 sequences and most-parsimonious VDJ recombination scenarios with the TCRdist pipeline. In a later analysis, each TCR beta chain was defined by its CDR3 amino acid sequence together with its V-gene family, and reads without a unique V-gene family were excluded. To address suspected cross-contamination and a sequencing artifact, a later analysis removed around 600 highly shared, low-generation-probability nucleotide sequences. In a later analysis, a clonal expansion index for each public chain was calculated from normalized within-repertoire ranks of inferred template counts. A later analysis computed generation probabilities with a VDJ recombination model fitted to out-of-frame rearrangements, and checked the results against IGoR. In a later analysis, TCR-TCR, TCR-HLA and TCR-CMV co-occurrence was scored with hypergeometric tests, and a repertoire-size bias correction was applied to TCR pairs. To estimate false discovery rates, a later analysis permuted the HLA or CMV assignments 20 times. In a later analysis, co-occurring TCRs were grouped using DBSCAN, and TCRdist sequence similarity was added for clustering within HLA-allele-positive subsets. Repertoires with fewer than 30,000 or more than 120,000 public chains, plus five repertoires with anomalous nucleotide sharing, were excluded from co-occurrence clustering. TCRdb stores this immuneACCESS table with in-frame sequences only. Part of the clones is absent; in the studies checked, under half of the shortfall reflects unresolved V genes, and no reason is known for the rest. V and J calls and clone size are those listed in that table; D and trimming were worked out from the DNA. Here the sample has fewer than 250,000 clones; approximately 86% occur a single time. The ten largest clones represent approximately 2% of the sample.

Relative to germline, V is 5 bases shorter and J is 0 bases shorter, with 12 bases between their ends. As encoded in the germline V gene, CDR1 is MGHRA while CDR2 is YSYEKL. The CDR3 contains 15 residues, cysteine and phenylalanine counted. The kept DNA is CDR3 alone, 45 bases in frame from the first base. Paper-wide results and their limitations: In a later analysis, HLA-associated TCR beta chains were found to be more clonally expanded and to have lower generation probabilities than equally common non-associated chains. A later analysis reported that several top co-occurrence clusters appeared linked to parvovirus B19, influenza, CMV and Epstein-Barr virus. Roughly uniform sequencing depth across donors was assumed in presence/absence analyses, although this assumption may not hold. It was suggested by the authors that the approach could potentially be generalized to other disease states and immunological phenotypes. In a later genetic analysis, a missense DCLRE1C variant was associated with V-gene and J-gene trimming of TCR beta chains, and the association was replicated in an independent cohort. Because counts were too low, around 17 rarely observed V segments, including chromosome 9 orphons, were left out of the earlier analysis of some 640 of the donors. When HLA alleles, especially DR and DQ, strongly co-occurred, TCR associations were difficult to assign to individual alleles. Across donors, most TCR sequences were observed very rarely, whereas some public TCRs were present in many individuals. In the study, 150 to 200 TCR beta chains were listed as associated with cytomegalovirus. Three of the identified cytomegalovirus-associated TCR beta chains were confirmed in vitro to be specific for cytomegalovirus antigens. In a later analysis, most CMV-associated TCR beta chains were found to appear HLA-restricted, with HLA associations seemingly driven largely by CMV exposure. The cohort was sequenced for TCR beta chains only, and without alpha or paired-chain data the features that could be detected were limited. The classifier was reported to diagnose cytomegalovirus status with high specificity and sensitivity in both the original cohort and the validation cohort. A further reported finding was that TCR beta sequences accurately predicted the HLA-A and HLA-B alleles for most subjects in the first cohort. A later genetic analysis reported fewer N-insertions in productive TCRs among donors in an Asian-associated ancestry cluster than the roughly 670-donor mean. Some IMGT-functional V segments, including TRBV6-2 and TRBV6-3, could not be distinguished by the 87-base-pair reads and were therefore excluded. An earlier analysis of approximately 530 of the donors showed that most TCR beta V segments appeared in productive rearrangements either about 90% or about 30% of the time, which broadly matched IMGT annotations. According to a later analysis, TCR association rates differed among HLA loci, with DRB1 alleles showing the most associated TCRs and HLA-C alleles showing the fewest. A cluster of highly shared sequence variants was judged likely to represent a technical artifact of the sequencing pipeline. For the cohort, immune exposure information was limited to CMV serostatus. Correlated functional status among segregating V segments might reflect linkage disequilibrium, but an unknown experimental factor could not be ruled out. Because HLA typing was missing for some donors at each locus, association tests included only the typed subset. Specific HLA alleles were associated with around 18,000 TCR beta sequences at a false discovery rate of 0.05 in a later analysis.

The cohort comprised approximately 700 healthy bone marrow donors. At the time of sampling, every cohort member was nominally healthy, though immune exposures that went unrecorded were likely present. The donor tested CMV seronegative and was one of the 352 seronegative cohort members. Every donor gave a peripheral blood sample, and the peripheral blood mononuclear cells from that sample were used for TCR beta sequencing. The Qiagen DNeasy Blood Extraction Kit was used to extract genomic DNA from the blood cell samples. The chain is encoded by TRBV4-1 joined to TRBJ2-3; the D gene lacks a confident call. The sequence was obtained from a young woman in good health and CMV-seronegative. The sequenced sample was PBMCs. Here the CDR3 is given as CASSAYSSSTDTQYF. The nucleotide sequence is given as TGCGCCAGCAGCGCCTATAGCTCAAGCACAGATACGCAGTATTTT.